The clone carrying this TCR beta chain was seen a few times. What it binds is unknown. The sample belongs to a study of response to subunit inactivated influenza vaccine. TCRdb reanalysed the RT-PCR reads using MiXCR and keeps one entry per CDR3 protein. Of 800,000 or so distinct CDR3 sequences listed, about 20% were seen once; the top ten hold more than 8.5%. Whole-study results and caveats: Few new T cells, the authors suggested, are recruited by each seasonal influenza vaccination.

The CDR3 is made up of 12 amino acids. Germline V gene sequence: CDR1 ENHRY, CDR2 SYGVKD. V was clipped by 9 bases and J by 1 base, with 9 bases between them. Sequenced material: PBMCs from blood, taken 4 to 6 days after vaccination. The source is a man between 50 and 59 years old who received an inactivated influenza vaccine. The rearrangement links TRBV10-3 to TRBJ1-1; D possibly corresponds to TRBD1 (6 bases). CDR3 coding DNA: TGTGCCATAGGACAGCAGAACACTGAAGCTTTCTTT. Translating gives CAIGQQNTEAFF.